This section outlines one T cell receptor (beta chain) sequence together with its context. RNA transcripts yielded amplified TCR beta CDR3 regions. RT-PCR was first run with HTBI primers, then multiplex PCR in a second round. TCRdb ran MiXCR on the multiplex PCR reads and lists one entry per CDR3 protein. The profile shows almost 750,000 distinct CDR3 sequences, roughly 40% of them singletons. The germline CDR1 and CDR2 sequences are SGHRS and YFSETQ. Deletions cut 4 bases from V and 5 bases from J, with 12 bases between. CDR3 length equals 14 residues. The entry originates in a study of Graves' ophthalmopathy and Graves' hyperthyroidism. PBMCs were density-gradient isolated from about 9.6 ml fresh blood.

Sample: peripheral blood. The genes are TRBV5-1 and TRBJ1-4; D is perhaps TRBD1 (6 bases). The origin of this receptor is an adult man with Graves' ophthalmopathy. The CDR3 loop reads CASSRGHGNEKLFF. The DNA of the CDR3 is TGCGCCAGCAGCCGGGGGCACGGAAATGAAAAACTGTTTTTT.